One and the same sample provided the 18 T cell receptor beta chains below, sequenced in a study of Graves' ophthalmopathy and Graves' hyperthyroidism. Scientists amplified the TCR beta CDR3 regions from RNA transcripts. The first-round RT-PCR employed HTBI primers together with the Qiagen OneStep RT-PCR kit. A multiplex PCR was then performed as the second round. TCRdb ran MiXCR on the multiplex PCR reads and lists one entry per CDR3 protein. The repertoire holds hundreds of thousands of distinct CDR3 sequences, with roughly two fifths as singletons. The sample consisted of peripheral blood. These receptors all stem from an adult man with Graves' ophthalmopathy.

This clonotype was found a few times. The chain combines TRBV25-1 with TRBJ2-2; D perhaps matches TRBD2 (5 bases). V was cut by 5 bases and J by 5 bases, with 12 bases left in between. Germline values: CDR1 MGHDK, CDR2 SYGVNS. This CDR3 has 14 residues. CDR3 DNA: TGTGCCAGCAGTTTGAGGGCCAGGACCGGGGAGCTGTTTTTT. Residues: CASSLRARTGELFF. Full variable domain (rest looked up from reference TRBV25-1 and TRBJ2-2): EADIYQTPRYLVIGTGKKITLECSQTMGHDKMYWYQQDPGMELHLIHYSYGVNSTEKGDLSSESTVSRIRTEHFPLTLESARPSHTSQYLCASSLRARTGELFFGEGSRLTVL.

This clonotype has a count of ten or more. V and J are TRBV29-1 and TRBJ1-1; D gene uncertain. Germline CDR1 reads SQVTM; CDR2 reads ANQGSEA. The CDR3 is 14 amino acids. Trimming removed 4 bases at V and 1 base at J, with 13 bases between. The CDR3 DNA reads TGCAGCGTTGTGGGGTCAGGAACGAACACTGAAGCTTTCTTT. Its translation is CSVVGSGTNTEAFF.

In its sample, this clonotype was seen a few times. The rearrangement joins TRBV4-1 to TRBJ2-7; maybe TRBD2 (6 bases). This CDR3 contains 16 residues. The V gene lost 0 bases and the J gene lost 5 bases, with 17 bases spanning the gap. The germline gives CDR1 MGHRA, CDR2 YSYEKL. The DNA for the CDR3 is TGCGCCAGCAGCCAAGATAGTTACAGCGCGGGGAACGAGCAGTACTTC. Protein sequence: CASSQDSYSAGNEQYF.

The table lists this clonotype with a few counts. The J gene is TRBJ1-6, the V gene TRBV25-1; D remains unclear. The CDR3 covers 15 residues. CDR1 and CDR2 (germline): MGHDK, SYGVNS. V lost 4 bases, J lost 7 bases, and 14 bases lay in between. The CDR3 DNA is TGTGCCAGCAGTGGTTCTCGCGGGCCGAATTCACCCCTCCACTTT. Protein product: CASSGSRGPNSPLHF.

The sample holds a few counts of this clonotype. The chain is built from TRBV7-9 and TRBJ2-2; no definite D call. In germline, CDR1 is SEHNR, CDR2 FQNEAQ (reference sequence). There are 15 residues in the CDR3. Deletions cut 1 base from V and 6 bases from J, with 12 bases between. The DNA of the CDR3 is TGTGCCAGCAGCTTAGGGTCCCGGAGCGCCGGGGAGCTGTTTTTT. Translating it yields CASSLGSRSAGELFF.

The table lists this clonotype with a count of one. The V gene is TRBV29-1, the J gene TRBJ2-5, with D tentatively TRBD2 (5 bases). The DNA end lines up better with TRBJ2-7; the J call may be wrong. The CDR3 is made up of 12 amino acids. Per germline, CDR1 SQVTM and CDR2 ANQGSEA. CDR3 protein: CSVDEGVYEQYF. Here the CDR3 DNA reads TGCAGCGTTGACGAGGGAGTCTACGAGCAGTACTTC.

The chain joins TRBV20-1 to TRBJ2-2, with 8 bases aligning to TRBD2. Germline assignment: CDR1 DFQATT and CDR2 SNEGSKA (reference sequence). The CDR3 has 14 residues. The V gene end was trimmed by 6 bases and the J gene end by 5 bases; junction bases not matched to a gene: 8. Here the CDR3 DNA reads TGCAGTGCAAGGCGGGGGGCCGTAACCGGGGAGCTGTTTTTT. This encodes CSARRGAVTGELFF.

Remarks on this clonotype: The conserved closing phenylalanine or tryptophan is absent in this CDR3, likely reflecting a read error. The chain employs TRBV19 and TRBJ1-5; TRBD1 matches at 9 bases. V shed 6 bases, J shed 7 bases, and the junction held 4 bases outside the gene matches. The CDR3 totals 13 residues. Germline values: CDR1 LNHDA, CDR2 SQIVND (reference sequence). CDR3 bases: TGTGCCAGTAGCGGACAGGGGAGCCAGCCCCAGCATTCT. Translation gives CASSGQGSQPQHS.

The chain couples TRBV7-2 to TRBJ1-2, with D possibly TRBD1 on 6 matching bases. Trimming took 4 bases from V and 1 from J, leaving 13 bases between them. Germline CDR1 is SGHTA and CDR2 is FQGNSA. The CDR3 sequence is 15 residues long. CDR3 sequence reads: CASSSRTDDNYGYTF. The CDR3 DNA follows: TGTGCCAGCAGCTCCCGGACAGACGATAACTATGGCTACACCTTC.

This rearrangement joins TRBV4-2 to TRBJ1-5; TRBD1 is a possible D gene (5 bases). Trimming cost V 0 bases and J 2 bases, with 17 bases left between them. The V gene's germline CDR1 is LGHNA and CDR2 YNFKEQ. This CDR3 is built from 18 residues. CDR3 protein: CASSQDPTDVLGNQPQHF. CDR3 nucleotides: TGTGCCAGCAGCCAAGACCCGACAGACGTTTTGGGCAATCAGCCCCAGCATTTT.

The chain is built from TRBV24-1 and TRBJ2-3; tentative D call: TRBD2 (5 bases). Between the trimmed V and J ends, which lost 11 bases and 3 bases, there was a span of 17 bases. Germline V gene sequence: CDR1 KGHDR, CDR2 SFDVKD. The CDR3 has 14 residues. This chain's CDR3 is CASRSAGGTDTQYF. The CDR3 DNA follows: TGTGCCAGCCGCAGCGCGGGTGGTACAGATACGCAGTATTTT.

Turning to this clonotype: The DNA is left out, because the CDR3 cannot be placed on it with certainty; the CDR3 is given as TCRdb lists it. The rearrangement joins TRBV19 to TRBJ1-1; the table's D call of TRBD1 was not tested on the DNA. The V gene's germline CDR1 is LNHDA and CDR2 SQIVND (reference sequence). The CDR3 contains 21 residues when both ends are counted. CDR3 residues: CASSLDRRRETQYFGGTEAFF.

V gene TRBV2 combines with J gene TRBJ2-2; D is possibly TRBD2 (6 bases). The CDR3 is 15 amino acids. CDR1 and CDR2 (germline): SNHLY, FYNNEI. The ends were cut back, 4 bases at V and 3 bases at J, with 12 bases in the middle. The CDR3: CASSGDFMDTGELFF. The CDR3 region has the DNA TGTGCCAGCAGTGGGGACTTTATGGACACCGGGGAGCTGTTTTTT.

The J gene is TRBJ2-3, the V gene TRBV2; TRBD1 is a possible D gene (5 bases). This CDR3 spans 15 amino acids. The germline V gene has CDR1 SNHLY and CDR2 FYNNEI. V shed 5 bases and J shed 2 bases, with 14 bases lying between them. CDR3 DNA sequence: TGTGCCAGCAGTCGAGAAGGGGCGATCACAGATACGCAGTATTTT. It specifies CASSREGAITDTQYF.

This clonotype was detected ten times or more. The chain uses TRBV5-5 and TRBJ2-5; D might be TRBD2 (5 bases). This CDR3 comprises 13 residues. Germline CDR1 and CDR2: SGHKS and YYEKEE (reference sequence). V was pared by 1 base and J by 5 bases, with 9 bases between. CDR3 DNA: TGTGCCAGCAGCTTGTCGGGATTGGAGACCCAGTACTTC. The encoded protein is CASSLSGLETQYF.

The chain has TRBV9 and TRBJ2-7; 9 bases are a match to TRBD2. Germline lookup yields CDR1 SGDLS and CDR2 YYNGEE. The CDR3 runs to 15 residues. V gave up 0 bases and J gave up 3 bases; unmatched junction bases: 4. The CDR3 DNA sequence: TGTGCCAGCAGCGTAGACCCTAGCGGGAACTACGAGCAGTACTTC. Amino acid sequence: CASSVDPSGNYEQYF. Full variable domain (outside the CDR3, taken from reference TRBV9 and TRBJ2-7): DSGVTQTPKHLITATGQRVTLRCSPRSGDLSVYWYQQSLDQGLQFLIQYYNGEERAKGNILERFSAQQFPDLHSELNLSSLELGDSALYFCASSVDPSGNYEQYFGPGTRLTVT.

In its sample, this clonotype was seen a few times. The chain joins TRBV6-5 to TRBJ1-5, with TRBD1 matching over 8 bases. After removal of 4 bases from V and 9 bases from J, the junction contained 11 bases not matched to a gene. Germline V gene sequence: CDR1 MNHEY, CDR2 SVGAGI. The CDR3 covers 15 residues. The DNA for the CDR3 is TGTGCCAGCAGTTTGAAGCCGACAGGGGACGGGCCCCAGCATTTT. Its translation is CASSLKPTGDGPQHF.

This clonotype has ten or more counts. The gene calls are TRBV19 and TRBJ2-7; a possible D gene is TRBD1 (5 bases). The CDR3 covers 13 residues. V lost 6 bases and J lost 3, with 12 bases in between. Germline V gene data show CDR1 as LNHDA and CDR2 as SQIVND (reference sequence). The CDR3 DNA reads TGTGCCAGTAGCCGACAGCTAGGCTACGAGCAGTACTTC. It is translated as CASSRQLGYEQYF.